The entry that follows covers one TCR beta chain sequence. Its antigen remains unidentified. The study ran its PCR with 60 Vbeta and 13 Jbeta primers. The protocol was immunoSEQ multiplex PCR, while the TCRdb copy is restricted to in-frame clones and leaves out a portion. The clone table shows some 130,000 clones, with the ten largest holding about 1.5%. The data are from a study of cytomegalovirus exposure and HLA in healthy donors. About the research overall: Earlier work reported around 110 million unique TCR beta sequences from 150 million to 200 million T cells.

Participants comprised healthy donors of bone marrow. The study, taken as a whole, reports: Later analysis suggested most CMV-associated TCR beta chains were HLA-restricted. The presence/absence work took it that sequencing depth was about the same across donors.

The V gene lost 5 bases and the J gene lost 7 bases, with 11 bases spanning the gap. The CDR3 has 12 residues. Germline loops: CDR1 MNHNS, CDR2 SASEGT. The sequence derives from a woman aged 35 to 49 in good health and CMV-seropositive. Sample: PBMCs. The chain links TRBV6-1 to TRBJ1-1; a weak D match, TRBD1 (6 bases). Written as DNA, the CDR3 is TGTGCCAGCAGTCCTCTACAGGGTGAAGCTTTCTTT. Translation gives CASSPLQGEAFF.